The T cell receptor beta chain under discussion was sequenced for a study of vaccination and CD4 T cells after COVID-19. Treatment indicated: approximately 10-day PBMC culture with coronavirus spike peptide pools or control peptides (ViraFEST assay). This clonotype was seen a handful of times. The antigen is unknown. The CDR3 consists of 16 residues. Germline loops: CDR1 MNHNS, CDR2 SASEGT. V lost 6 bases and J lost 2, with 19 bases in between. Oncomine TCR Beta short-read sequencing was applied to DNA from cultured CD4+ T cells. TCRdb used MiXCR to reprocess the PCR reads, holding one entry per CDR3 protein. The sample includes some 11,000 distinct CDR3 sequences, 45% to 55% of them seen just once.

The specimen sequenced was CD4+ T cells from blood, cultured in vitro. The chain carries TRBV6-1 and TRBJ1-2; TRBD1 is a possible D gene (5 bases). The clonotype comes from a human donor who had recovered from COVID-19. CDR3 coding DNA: TGTGCCAGCAGCGACGGCTTAGGTAGGGGAAACTATGGCTACACCTTC. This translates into CASSDGLGRGNYGYTF.